This T cell receptor beta chain originates from a study of shared clonotypes between healthy human individuals. On the study more broadly: A couple of female and a few male donors aged 18 to 49 were enrolled.

Only one count was recorded for this clone. Its specificity is not known. V gave up 7 bases and J gave up 9 bases; unmatched junction bases: 9. This CDR3 comprises 13 residues. From germline, CDR1 is SNHLY and CDR2 FYNNEI. In the source study's methods: For the immunoSEQ data, sequences were junction-only without quality scores, so filtering differed. Libraries were prepared by immunoSEQ multiplex PCR; TCRdb keeps only in-frame clonotypes and omits some of them. V and J calls and clone size are copied from that table; D and trimming were computed from the DNA. The table includes more than 2,000,000 clones, approximately 95% detected once. Points from the study as a whole: It was observed that roughly 5.4% of naive CD4 clonotypes were shared across a few donors. Unshared clonotypes carried lower generation probabilities than those common to all four donors.

The rearrangement joins TRBV2 to TRBJ2-1; 7 nucleotides agree with TRBD2. This sequence originates from a man aged 18 to 29 in good health. Some clones in this sample may be carry-over from other donors' samples. Sequencing was performed on naive CD4+ T cells from PBMCs. Subset meaning: CD45RA+ positively selected. CDR3 sequence reads: CASMGGAEGEQFF. DNA for the CDR3: TGTGCCAGCATGGGAGGGGCGGAGGGTGAGCAGTTCTTC. Complete variable domain (other parts from reference TRBV2 and TRBJ2-1): EPEVTQTPSHQVTQMGQEVILRCVPISNHLYFYWYRQILGQKVEFLVSFYNNEISEKSEIFDDQFSVERPDGSNFTLKIRSTKLEDSAMYFCASMGGAEGEQFFGPGTRLTVL.